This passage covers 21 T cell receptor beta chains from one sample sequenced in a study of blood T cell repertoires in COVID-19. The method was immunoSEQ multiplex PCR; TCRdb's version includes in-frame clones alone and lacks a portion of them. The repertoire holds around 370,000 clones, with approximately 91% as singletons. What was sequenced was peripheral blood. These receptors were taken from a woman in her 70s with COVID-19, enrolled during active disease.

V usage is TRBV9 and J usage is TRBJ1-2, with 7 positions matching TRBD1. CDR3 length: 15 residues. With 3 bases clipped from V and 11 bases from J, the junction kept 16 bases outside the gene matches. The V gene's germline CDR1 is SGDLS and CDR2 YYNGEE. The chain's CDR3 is CASSGLRDRVWGYTF. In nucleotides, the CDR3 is TGTGCCAGCAGCGGACTCCGGGACAGAGTATGGGGATACACCTTC.

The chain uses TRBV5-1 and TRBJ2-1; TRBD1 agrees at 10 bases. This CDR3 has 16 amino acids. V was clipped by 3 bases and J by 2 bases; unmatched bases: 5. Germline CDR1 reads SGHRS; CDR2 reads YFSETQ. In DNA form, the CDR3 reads TGCGCCAGCAGCTCCACCGGGACAGGGGCCTACAATGAGCAGTTCTTC. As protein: CASSSTGTGAYNEQFF. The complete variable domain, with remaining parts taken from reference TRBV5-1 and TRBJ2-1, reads KAGVTQTPRYLIKTRGQQVTLSCSPISGHRSVSWYQQTPGQGLQFLFEYFSETQRNKGNFPGRFSGRQFSNSRSEMNVSTLELGDSALYLCASSSTGTGAYNEQFFGPGTRLTVL.

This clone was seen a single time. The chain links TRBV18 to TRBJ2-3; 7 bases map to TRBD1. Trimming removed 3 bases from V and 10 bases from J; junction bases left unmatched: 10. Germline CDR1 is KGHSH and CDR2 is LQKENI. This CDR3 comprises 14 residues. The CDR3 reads CASSPSAVDRAQYF. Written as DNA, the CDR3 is TGTGCCAGCTCACCCTCCGCCGTCGACAGGGCGCAGTATTTT.

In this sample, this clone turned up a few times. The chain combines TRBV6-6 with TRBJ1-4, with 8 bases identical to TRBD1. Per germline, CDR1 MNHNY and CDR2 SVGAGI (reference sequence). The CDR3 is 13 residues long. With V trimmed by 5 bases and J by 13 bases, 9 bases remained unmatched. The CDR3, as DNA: TGTGCCAGCAGTCCTACCGACAGGGGAAGACTGTTTTTT. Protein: CASSPTDRGRLFF.

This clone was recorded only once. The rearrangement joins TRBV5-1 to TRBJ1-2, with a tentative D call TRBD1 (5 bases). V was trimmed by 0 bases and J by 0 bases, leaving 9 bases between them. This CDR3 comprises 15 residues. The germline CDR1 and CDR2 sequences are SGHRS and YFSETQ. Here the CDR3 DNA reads TGCGCCAGCAGCTTGGGGGCAGGGTCTAACTATGGCTACACCTTC. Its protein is CASSLGAGSNYGYTF.

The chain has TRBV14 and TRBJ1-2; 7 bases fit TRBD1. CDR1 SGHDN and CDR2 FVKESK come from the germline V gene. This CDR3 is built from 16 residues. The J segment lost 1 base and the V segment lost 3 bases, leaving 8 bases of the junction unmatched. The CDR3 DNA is TGTGCCAGCAGCCATGGGCCGGGACAGAATAACTATGGCTACACCTTC. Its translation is CASSHGPGQNNYGYTF.

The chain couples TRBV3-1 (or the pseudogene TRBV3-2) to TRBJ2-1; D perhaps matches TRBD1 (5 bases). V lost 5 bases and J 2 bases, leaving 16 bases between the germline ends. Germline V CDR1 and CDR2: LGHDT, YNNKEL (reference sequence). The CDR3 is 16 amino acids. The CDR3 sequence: CASSATGVRAYNEQFF. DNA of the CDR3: TGTGCCAGCAGCGCAACAGGCGTTAGGGCCTACAATGAGCAGTTCTTC.

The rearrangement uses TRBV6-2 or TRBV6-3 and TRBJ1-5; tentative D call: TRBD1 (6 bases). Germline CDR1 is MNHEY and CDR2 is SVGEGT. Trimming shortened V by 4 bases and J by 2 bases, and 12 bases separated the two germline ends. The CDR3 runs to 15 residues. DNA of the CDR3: TGTGCCAGCAGTTCCCAGGGGCAGGGCAATCAGCCCCAGCATTTT. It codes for CASSSQGQGNQPQHF.

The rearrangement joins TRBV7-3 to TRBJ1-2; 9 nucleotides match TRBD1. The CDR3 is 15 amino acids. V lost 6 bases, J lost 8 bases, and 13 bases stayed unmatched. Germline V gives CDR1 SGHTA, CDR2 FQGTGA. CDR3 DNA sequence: TGTGCCAGCAGTTACACAGGGGGCGGAACAGGAGGCTACACCTTC. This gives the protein CASSYTGGGTGGYTF.

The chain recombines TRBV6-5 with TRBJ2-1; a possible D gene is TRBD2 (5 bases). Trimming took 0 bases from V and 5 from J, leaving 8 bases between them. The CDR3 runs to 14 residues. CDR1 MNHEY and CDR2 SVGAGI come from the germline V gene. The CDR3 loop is CASSYSFGDNEQFF. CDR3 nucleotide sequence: TGTGCCAGCAGTTACTCATTCGGGGACAATGAGCAGTTCTTC.

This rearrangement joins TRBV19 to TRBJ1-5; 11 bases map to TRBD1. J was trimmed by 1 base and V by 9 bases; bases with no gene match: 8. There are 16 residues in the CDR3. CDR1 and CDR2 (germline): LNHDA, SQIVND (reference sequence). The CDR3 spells CASSGTGGGSNQPQHF. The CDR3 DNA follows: TGTGCCAGCTCCGGGACAGGGGGTGGAAGCAATCAGCCCCAGCATTTT.

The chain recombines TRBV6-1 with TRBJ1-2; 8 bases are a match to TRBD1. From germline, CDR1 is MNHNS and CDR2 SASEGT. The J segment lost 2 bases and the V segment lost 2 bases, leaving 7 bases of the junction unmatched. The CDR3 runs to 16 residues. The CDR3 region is CASSELAGGANYGYTF. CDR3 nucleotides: TGTGCCAGCAGTGAATTAGCAGGGGGCGCAAACTATGGCTACACCTTC.

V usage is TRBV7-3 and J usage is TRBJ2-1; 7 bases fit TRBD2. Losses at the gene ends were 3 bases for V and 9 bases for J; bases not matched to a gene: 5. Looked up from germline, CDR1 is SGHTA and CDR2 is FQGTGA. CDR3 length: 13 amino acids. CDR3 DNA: TGTGCCAGCAGCTTGACTAGCCCCGGTGAGCAGTTCTTC. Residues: CASSLTSPGEQFF. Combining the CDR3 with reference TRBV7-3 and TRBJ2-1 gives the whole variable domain GAGVSQTPSNKVTEKGKYVELRCDPISGHTALYWYRQSLGQGPEFLIYFQGTGAADDSGLPNDRFFAVRPEGSVSTLKIQRTERGDSAVYLCASSLTSPGEQFFGPGTRLTVL.

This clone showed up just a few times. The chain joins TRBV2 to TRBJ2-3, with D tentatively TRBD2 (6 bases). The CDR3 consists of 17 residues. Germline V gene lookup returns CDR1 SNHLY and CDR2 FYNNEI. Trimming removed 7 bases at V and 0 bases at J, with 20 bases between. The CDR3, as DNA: TGTGCCAGCAATGGGTATGTGGCGGGACCTAGCACAGATACGCAGTATTTT. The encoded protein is CASNGYVAGPSTDTQYF. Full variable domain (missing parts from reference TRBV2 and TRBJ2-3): EPEVTQTPSHQVTQMGQEVILRCVPISNHLYFYWYRQILGQKVEFLVSFYNNEISEKSEIFDDQFSVERPDGSNFTLKIRSTKLEDSAMYFCASNGYVAGPSTDTQYFGPGTRLTVL.

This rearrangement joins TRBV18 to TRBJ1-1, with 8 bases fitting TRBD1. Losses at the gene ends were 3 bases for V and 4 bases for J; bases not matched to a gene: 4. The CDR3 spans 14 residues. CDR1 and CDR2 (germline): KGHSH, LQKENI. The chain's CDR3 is CASSPPTGGTEAFF. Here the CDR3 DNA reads TGTGCCAGCTCACCCCCTACAGGGGGCACTGAAGCTTTCTTT.

CDR3 nucleotide sequence: TGCGCCAGCAGTGAGTCACGAGGAGGGCCCCAGCATTTT. Amino acids: CASSESRGGPQHF. V usage is TRBV10-2 and J usage is TRBJ1-5; D is ambiguous. The length of the CDR3 is 13 residues. The V gene's germline CDR1 is WSHSY and CDR2 SAAADI. Trimming shortened V by 0 bases and J by 9 bases, and 9 bases separated the two germline ends.

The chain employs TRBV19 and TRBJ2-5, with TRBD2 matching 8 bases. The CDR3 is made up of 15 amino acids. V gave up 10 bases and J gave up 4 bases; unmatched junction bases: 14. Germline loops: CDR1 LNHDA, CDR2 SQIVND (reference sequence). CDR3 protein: CATRRTGTRGETQYF. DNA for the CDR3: TGTGCCACCCGTCGTACCGGGACTAGAGGAGAGACCCAGTACTTC.

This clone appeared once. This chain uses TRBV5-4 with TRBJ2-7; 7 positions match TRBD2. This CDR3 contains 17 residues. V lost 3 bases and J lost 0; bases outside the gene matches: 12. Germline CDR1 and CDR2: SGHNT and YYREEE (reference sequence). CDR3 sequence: CASSSGLAVLSSYEQYF. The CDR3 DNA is TGTGCCAGCAGCTCAGGGCTAGCGGTTCTCAGCTCCTACGAGCAGTACTTC.

CDR3: CASSEGTNTGELFF. The CDR3, as DNA: TGTGCCAGCAGCGAGGGGACGAACACCGGGGAGCTGTTTTTT. The chain recombines TRBV9 with TRBJ2-2; a possible D gene is TRBD1 (5 bases). With 3 bases removed from V and 0 bases from J, the gap between germline ends came to 6 bases. The CDR3 sequence is 14 residues long. Germline CDR1 reads SGDLS; CDR2 reads YYNGEE.

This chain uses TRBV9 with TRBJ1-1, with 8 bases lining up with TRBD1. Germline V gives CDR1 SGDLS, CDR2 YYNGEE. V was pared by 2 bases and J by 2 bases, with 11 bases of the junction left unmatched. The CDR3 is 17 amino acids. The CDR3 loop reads CASSVRGRPGENTEAFF. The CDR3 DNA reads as TGTGCCAGCAGCGTCAGGGGGCGGCCCGGGGAAAACACTGAAGCTTTCTTT.

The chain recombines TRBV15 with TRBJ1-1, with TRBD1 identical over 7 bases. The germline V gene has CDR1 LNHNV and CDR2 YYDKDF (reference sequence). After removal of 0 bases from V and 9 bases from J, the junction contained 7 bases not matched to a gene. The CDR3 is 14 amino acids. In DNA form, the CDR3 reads TGTGCCACCAGCAGAGATCCCCAGGGGGGCCAAGCTTTCTTT. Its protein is CATSRDPQGGQAFF.